Sequencing of this TCR beta chain was carried out in a study of shared clonotypes between healthy human individuals. Study as a whole: A donor's plate count was three for CD4 naive and three for CD4 memory; CD8 naive had two and CD8 memory one.

Only in-frame clones appear in the TCRdb table, and some are missing; sequencing was by immunoSEQ multiplex PCR. The data contain hundreds of thousands of clones, 85% to 95% of them seen just once; the ten biggest clones take up about 0.11%. The length of the CDR3 is 13 residues. Deletions cut 6 bases from V and 7 bases from J, with 15 bases between. Germline assignment: CDR1 LNHDA and CDR2 SQIVND (reference sequence). Naive CD8 isolation took CD45RO-negative cells positively selected for CCR7 and excluded terminally differentiated effector memory CD45RA+ cells. Source material: naive CD8+ T cells sorted from blood. This clonotype originated in a woman in her 30s in good health. V is TRBV19 and J is TRBJ1-2; no clear D gene. CDR3 amino acids: CASRTLGSPGYTF. The CDR3 DNA reads TGTGCCAGTAGAACTCTTGGCTCCCCTGGCTACACCTTC.